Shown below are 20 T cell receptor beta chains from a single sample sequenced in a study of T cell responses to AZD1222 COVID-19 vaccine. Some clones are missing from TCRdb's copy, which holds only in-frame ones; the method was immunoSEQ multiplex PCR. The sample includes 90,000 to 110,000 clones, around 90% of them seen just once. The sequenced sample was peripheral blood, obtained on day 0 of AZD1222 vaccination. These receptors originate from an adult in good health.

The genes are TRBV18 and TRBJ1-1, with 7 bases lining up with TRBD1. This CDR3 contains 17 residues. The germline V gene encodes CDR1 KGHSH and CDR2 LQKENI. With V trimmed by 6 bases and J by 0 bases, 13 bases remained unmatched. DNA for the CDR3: TGTGCCAGCTCGTCTCCGGGACAGTATCCCATGAACACTGAAGCTTTCTTT. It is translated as CASSSPGQYPMNTEAFF.

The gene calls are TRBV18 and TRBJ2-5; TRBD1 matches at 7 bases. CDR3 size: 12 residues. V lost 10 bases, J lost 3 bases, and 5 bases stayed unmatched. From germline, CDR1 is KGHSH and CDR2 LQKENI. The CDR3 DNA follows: TGTGCCACCACGACAGGGAAAGAGACCCAGTACTTC. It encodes CATTTGKETQYF.

The CDR3 loop is CASSPTVATGELFF. The CDR3, as DNA: TGTGCCAGTAGCCCGACAGTGGCCACCGGGGAGCTGTTTTTT. This sequence joins TRBV19 and TRBJ2-2, with a tentative D call TRBD1 (5 bases). V gave up 6 bases and J gave up 4 bases, with 12 bases separating them. The CDR3 length is 14 residues. The V gene's germline CDR1 is LNHDA and CDR2 SQIVND (reference sequence).

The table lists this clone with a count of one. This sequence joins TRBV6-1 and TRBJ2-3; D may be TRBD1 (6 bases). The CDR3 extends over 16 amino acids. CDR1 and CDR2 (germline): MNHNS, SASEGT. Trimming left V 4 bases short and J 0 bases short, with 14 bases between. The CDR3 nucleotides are TGTGCCAGCAGTGTATTAGGGGGTATGAGCACAGATACGCAGTATTTT. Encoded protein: CASSVLGGMSTDTQYF.

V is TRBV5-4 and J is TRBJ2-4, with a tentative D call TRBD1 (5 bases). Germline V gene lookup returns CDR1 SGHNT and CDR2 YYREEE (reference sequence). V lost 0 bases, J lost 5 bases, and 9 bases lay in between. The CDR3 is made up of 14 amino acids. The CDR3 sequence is CASSLGTLQNIQYF. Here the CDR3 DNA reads TGTGCCAGCAGCTTGGGGACATTACAAAACATTCAGTACTTC. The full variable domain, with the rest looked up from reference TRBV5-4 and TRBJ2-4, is ETGVTQSPTHLIKTRGQQVTLRCSSQSGHNTVSWYQQALGQGPQFIFQYYREEENGRGNFPPRFSGLQFPNYSSELNVNALELDDSALYLCASSLGTLQNIQYFGAGTRLSVL.

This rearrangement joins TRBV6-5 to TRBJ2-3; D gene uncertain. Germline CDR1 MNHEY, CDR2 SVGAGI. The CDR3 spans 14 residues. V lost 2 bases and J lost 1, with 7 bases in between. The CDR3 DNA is TGTGCCAGCAGTTACCTGCAAGGCACAGATACGCAGTATTTT. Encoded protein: CASSYLQGTDTQYF.

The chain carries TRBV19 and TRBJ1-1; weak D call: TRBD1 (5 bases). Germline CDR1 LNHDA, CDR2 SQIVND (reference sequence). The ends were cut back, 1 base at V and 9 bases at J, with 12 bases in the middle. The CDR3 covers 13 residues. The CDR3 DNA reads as TGTGCCAGTAGTATAGCGGGCAGGGAGCAAGCTTTCTTT. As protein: CASSIAGREQAFF.

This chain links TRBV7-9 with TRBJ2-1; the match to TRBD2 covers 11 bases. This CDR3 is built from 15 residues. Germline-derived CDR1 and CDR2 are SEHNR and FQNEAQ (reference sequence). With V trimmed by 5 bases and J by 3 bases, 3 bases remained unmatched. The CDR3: CASSMGLAVYNEQFF. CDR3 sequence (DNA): TGTGCCAGCAGCATGGGACTAGCGGTCTACAATGAGCAGTTCTTC.

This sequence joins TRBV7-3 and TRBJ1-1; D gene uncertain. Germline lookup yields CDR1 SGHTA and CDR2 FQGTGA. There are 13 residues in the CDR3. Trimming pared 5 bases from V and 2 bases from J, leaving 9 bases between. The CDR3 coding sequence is TGTGCCAGCAGCCTAGAATACAACACTGAAGCTTTCTTT. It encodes CASSLEYNTEAFF.

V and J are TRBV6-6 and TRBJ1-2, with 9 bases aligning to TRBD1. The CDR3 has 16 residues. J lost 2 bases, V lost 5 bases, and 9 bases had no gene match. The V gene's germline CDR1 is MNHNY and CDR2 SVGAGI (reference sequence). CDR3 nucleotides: TGTGCCAGCAGTGGGCCGGGACAGGGTTTGAACTATGGCTACACCTTC. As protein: CASSGPGQGLNYGYTF.

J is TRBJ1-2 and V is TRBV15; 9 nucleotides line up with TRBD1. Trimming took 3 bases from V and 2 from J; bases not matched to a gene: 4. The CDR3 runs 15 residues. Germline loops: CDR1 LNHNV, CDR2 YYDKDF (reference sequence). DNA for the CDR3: TGTGCCACCAGCAGGGGGACAGGGAAGAACTATGGCTACACCTTC. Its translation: CATSRGTGKNYGYTF.

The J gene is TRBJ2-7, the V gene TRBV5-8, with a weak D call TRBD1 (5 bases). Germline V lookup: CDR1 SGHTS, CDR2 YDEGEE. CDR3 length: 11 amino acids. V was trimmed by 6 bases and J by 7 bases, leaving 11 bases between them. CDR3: CASNFRTEQYF. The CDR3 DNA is TGTGCCAGCAACTTCAGGACAGAGCAGTACTTC.

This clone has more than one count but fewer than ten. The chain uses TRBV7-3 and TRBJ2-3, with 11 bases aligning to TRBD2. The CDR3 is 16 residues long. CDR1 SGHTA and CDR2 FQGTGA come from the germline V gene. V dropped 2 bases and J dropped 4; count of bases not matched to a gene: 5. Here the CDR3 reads CASSLSQLAGADTQYF. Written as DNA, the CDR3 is TGTGCCAGCAGCTTATCCCAACTAGCGGGGGCAGATACGCAGTATTTT.

The CDR3 sequence: CAWNRDGSYEQYF. The CDR3 DNA reads TGTGCCTGGAACCGGGACGGTTCCTACGAGCAGTACTTC. The V and J genes are TRBV30 and TRBJ2-7, with D tentatively TRBD1 or TRBD2 (5 bases each). Germline CDR1 reads GTSNPN; CDR2 reads SVGIG (reference sequence). This CDR3 region has 13 residues. The V and J ends lost 4 bases and 1 base respectively, with 11 bases between them.

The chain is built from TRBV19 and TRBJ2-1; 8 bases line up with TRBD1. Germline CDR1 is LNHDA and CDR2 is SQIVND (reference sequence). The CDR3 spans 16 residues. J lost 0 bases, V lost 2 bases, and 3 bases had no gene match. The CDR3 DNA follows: TGTGCCAGTAGTATATCTGGACAGGGCTCCTACAATGAGCAGTTCTTC. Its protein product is CASSISGQGSYNEQFF.

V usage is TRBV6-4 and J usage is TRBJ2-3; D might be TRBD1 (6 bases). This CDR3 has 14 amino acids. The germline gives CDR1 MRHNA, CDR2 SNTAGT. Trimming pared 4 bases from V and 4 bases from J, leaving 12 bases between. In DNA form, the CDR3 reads TGTGCCAGCAGTGCCCAGGGGAGCGCAGATACGCAGTATTTT. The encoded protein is CASSAQGSADTQYF.

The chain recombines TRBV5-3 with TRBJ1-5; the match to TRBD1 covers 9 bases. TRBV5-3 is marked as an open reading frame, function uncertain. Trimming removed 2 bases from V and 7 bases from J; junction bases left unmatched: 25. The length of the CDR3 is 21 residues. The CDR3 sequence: CARSLSSGGTHRDRVGQPQHF. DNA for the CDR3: TGTGCCAGAAGCTTATCCTCTGGGGGGACACACAGGGACAGGGTCGGCCAGCCCCAGCATTTT.

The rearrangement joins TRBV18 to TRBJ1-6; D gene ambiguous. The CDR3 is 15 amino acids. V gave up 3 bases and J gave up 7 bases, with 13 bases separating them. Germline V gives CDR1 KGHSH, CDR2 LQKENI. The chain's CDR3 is CASSPAQVRNSPLHF. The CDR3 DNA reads TGTGCCAGCTCACCGGCTCAGGTCCGCAATTCACCCCTCCACTTT.

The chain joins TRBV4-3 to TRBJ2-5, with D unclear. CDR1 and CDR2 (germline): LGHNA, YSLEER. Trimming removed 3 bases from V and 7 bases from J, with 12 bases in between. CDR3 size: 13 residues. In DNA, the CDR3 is TGCGCCAGCAGCCAGGGCGTCCCAGGGACCCAGTACTTC. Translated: CASSQGVPGTQYF.

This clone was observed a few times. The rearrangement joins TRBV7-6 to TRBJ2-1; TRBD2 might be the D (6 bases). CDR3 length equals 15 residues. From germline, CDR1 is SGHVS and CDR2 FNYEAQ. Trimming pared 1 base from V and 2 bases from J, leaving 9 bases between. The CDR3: CASSLGSGPYNEQFF. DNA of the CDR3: TGTGCCAGCAGCTTAGGTAGCGGACCCTACAATGAGCAGTTCTTC.